This T cell receptor (beta chain) was sequenced in a study of cytomegalovirus exposure and HLA in healthy donors. This CDR3 has 14 residues. The germline V gene encodes CDR1 MNHEY and CDR2 SVGAGI. Trimming took 5 bases from V and 8 from J, leaving 18 bases between them. Both 60 Vbeta primers and 13 Jbeta primers went into the PCR. TCRdb's copy holds only in-frame clones and misses some; the assay was immunoSEQ multiplex PCR. The sample records roughly 110,000 clones, 70% being singletons. Sequencing input: PBMCs. This receptor was identified in a man aged 25-45 years in good health and CMV-seropositive. This chain links TRBV6-5 with TRBJ1-2; no clear D. As DNA, the CDR3 is TGTGCCAGCAGTGGCCTGTCAAGAAGAAAGGGCTACACCTTC. Translating it yields CASSGLSRRKGYTF.